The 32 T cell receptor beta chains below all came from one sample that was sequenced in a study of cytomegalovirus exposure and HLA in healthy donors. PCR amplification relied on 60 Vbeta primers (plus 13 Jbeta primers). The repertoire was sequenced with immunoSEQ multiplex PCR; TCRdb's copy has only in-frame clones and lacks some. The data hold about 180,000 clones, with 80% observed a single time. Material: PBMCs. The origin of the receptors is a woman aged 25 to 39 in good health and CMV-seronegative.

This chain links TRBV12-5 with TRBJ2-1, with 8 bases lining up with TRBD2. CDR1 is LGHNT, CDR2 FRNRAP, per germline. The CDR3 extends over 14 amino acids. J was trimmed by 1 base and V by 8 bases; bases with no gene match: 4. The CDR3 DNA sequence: TGTGCTAGTCTCCGGGGGGGATCCTACAATGAGCAGTTCTTC. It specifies CASLRGGSYNEQFF. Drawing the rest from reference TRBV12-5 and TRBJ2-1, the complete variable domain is DARVTQTPRHKVTEMGQEVTMRCQPILGHNTVFWYRQTMMQGLELLAYFRNRAPLDDSGMPKDRFSAEMPDATLATLKIQPSEPRDSAVYFCASLRGGSYNEQFFGPGTRLTVL.

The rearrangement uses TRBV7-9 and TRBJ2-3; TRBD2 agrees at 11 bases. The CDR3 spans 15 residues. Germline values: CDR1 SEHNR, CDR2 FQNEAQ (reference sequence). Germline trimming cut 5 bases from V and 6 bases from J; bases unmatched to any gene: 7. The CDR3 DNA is TGTGCCAGCAGCCCCCGGACTAGCGGGTGGGATACGCAGTATTTT. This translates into CASSPRTSGWDTQYF.

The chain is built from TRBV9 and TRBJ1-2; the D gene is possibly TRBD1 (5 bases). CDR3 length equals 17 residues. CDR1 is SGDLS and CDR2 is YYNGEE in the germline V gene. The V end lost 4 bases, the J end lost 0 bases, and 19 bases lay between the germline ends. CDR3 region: CASSHDSSVRANYGYTF. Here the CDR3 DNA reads TGTGCCAGCAGCCACGACAGTTCCGTTCGTGCTAACTATGGCTACACCTTC.

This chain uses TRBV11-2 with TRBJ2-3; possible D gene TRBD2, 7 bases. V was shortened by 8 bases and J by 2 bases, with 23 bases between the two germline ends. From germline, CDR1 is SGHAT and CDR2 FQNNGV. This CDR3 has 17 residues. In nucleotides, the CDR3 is TGTGCCAGCTGCGAAAGGTTTGCGGGGGCGAACACAGATACGCAGTATTTT. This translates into CASCERFAGANTDTQYF. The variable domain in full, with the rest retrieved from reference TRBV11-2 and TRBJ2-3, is EAGVAQSPRYKIIEKRQSVAFWCNPISGHATLYWYQQILGQGPKLLIQFQNNGVVDDSQLPKDRFSAERLKGVDSTLKIQPAKLEDSAVYLCASCERFAGANTDTQYFGPGTRLTVL.

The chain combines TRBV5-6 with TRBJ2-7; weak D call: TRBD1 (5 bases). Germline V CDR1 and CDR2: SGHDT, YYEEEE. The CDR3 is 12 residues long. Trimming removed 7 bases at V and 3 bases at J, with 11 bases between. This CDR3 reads CASGTGIYEQYF. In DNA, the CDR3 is TGTGCCAGCGGCACAGGAATCTACGAGCAGTACTTC.

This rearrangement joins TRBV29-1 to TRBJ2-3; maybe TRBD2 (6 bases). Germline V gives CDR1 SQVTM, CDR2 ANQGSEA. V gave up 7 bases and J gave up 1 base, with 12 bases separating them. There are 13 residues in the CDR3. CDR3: CSGGGSGTDTQYF. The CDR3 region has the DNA TGCAGCGGTGGGGGGTCGGGCACAGATACGCAGTATTTT.

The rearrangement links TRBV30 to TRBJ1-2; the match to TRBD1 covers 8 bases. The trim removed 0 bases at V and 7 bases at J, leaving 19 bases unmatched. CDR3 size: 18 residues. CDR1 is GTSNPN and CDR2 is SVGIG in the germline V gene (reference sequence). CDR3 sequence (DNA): TGTGCCTGGAGTGTACGGGGCCAGGGGGCGCTTAATCGCGGTGGCTACACCTTC. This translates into CAWSVRGQGALNRGGYTF.

CDR3 protein: CASSLDGANTDTQYF. The CDR3 bases are TGTGCCAGCAGCTTAGACGGAGCAAACACAGATACGCAGTATTTT. The V gene is TRBV7-2, the J gene TRBJ2-3; D remains unclear. Per the germline V gene, CDR1 is SGHTA and CDR2 is FQGNSA. V was cut by 1 base and J by 2 bases, with 10 bases left in between. This CDR3 comprises 15 residues.

The CDR3 nucleotides read TGTGCCATCAGTTCCTCCGGGACAGGGGGCCCAGATACGCAGTATTTT. It yields the protein CAISSSGTGGPDTQYF. The chain recombines TRBV10-3 with TRBJ2-3, with TRBD1 matching over 12 bases. V lost 5 bases and J lost 4; bases outside the gene matches: 7. CDR3 length: 16 amino acids. Germline-derived CDR1 and CDR2 are ENHRY and SYGVKD.

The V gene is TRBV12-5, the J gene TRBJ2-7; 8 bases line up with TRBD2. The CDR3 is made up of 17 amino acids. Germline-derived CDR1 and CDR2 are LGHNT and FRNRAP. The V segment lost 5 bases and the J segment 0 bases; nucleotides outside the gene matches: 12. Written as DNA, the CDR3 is TGTGCTAGTGGTCTCCCTCTAGGCGGGGGGAGCTCCTACGAGCAGTACTTC. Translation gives CASGLPLGGGSSYEQYF.

CDR3 nucleotides: TGTGCCCGGGGGGGGTCGGAGACCCAGTACTTC. It specifies CARGGSETQYF. J is TRBJ2-5 and V is TRBV30, with 8 bases matching TRBD2. From germline, CDR1 is GTSNPN and CDR2 SVGIG (reference sequence). This CDR3 region has 11 residues. V lost 8 bases and J lost 5; bases outside the gene matches: 4.

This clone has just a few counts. CDR3 bases: TGCGCCAGCAGTGACGCGGGAGAAAAACTGTTTTTT. Protein product: CASSDAGEKLFF. The genes are TRBV10-1 and TRBJ1-4; D is unresolved. The germline V and J ends were trimmed by 3 bases and 8 bases, with 7 bases remaining between them. The germline V gene encodes CDR1 WNHNN and CDR2 SYGVQD (reference sequence). The CDR3 is 12 residues long.

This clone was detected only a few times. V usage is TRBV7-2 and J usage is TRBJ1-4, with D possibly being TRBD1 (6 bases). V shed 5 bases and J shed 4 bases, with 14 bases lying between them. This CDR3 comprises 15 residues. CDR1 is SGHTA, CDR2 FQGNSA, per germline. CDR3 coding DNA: TGTGCCAGCAGCCTGGACAGCTTCTTTAATGAAAAACTGTTTTTT. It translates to CASSLDSFFNEKLFF. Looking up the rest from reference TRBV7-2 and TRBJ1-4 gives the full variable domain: GAGVSQSPSNKVTEKGKDVELRCDPISGHTALYWYRQSLGQGLEFLIYFQGNSAPDKSGLPSDRFSAERTGGSVSTLTIQRTQQEDSAVYLCASSLDSFFNEKLFFGSGTQLSVL.

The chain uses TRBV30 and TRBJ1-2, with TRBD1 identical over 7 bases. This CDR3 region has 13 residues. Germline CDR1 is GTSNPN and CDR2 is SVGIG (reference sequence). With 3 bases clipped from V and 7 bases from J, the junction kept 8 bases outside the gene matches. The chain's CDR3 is CAWRQGVKGGYTF. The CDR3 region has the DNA TGTGCCTGGAGGCAGGGGGTAAAGGGTGGCTACACCTTC.

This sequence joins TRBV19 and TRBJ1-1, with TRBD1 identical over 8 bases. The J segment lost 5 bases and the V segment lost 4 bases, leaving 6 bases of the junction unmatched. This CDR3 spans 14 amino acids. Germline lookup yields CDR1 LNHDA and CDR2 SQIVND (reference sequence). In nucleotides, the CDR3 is TGTGCCAGTAGTAGGACAGGGTTAAAGACTGAAGCTTTCTTT. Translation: CASSRTGLKTEAFF.

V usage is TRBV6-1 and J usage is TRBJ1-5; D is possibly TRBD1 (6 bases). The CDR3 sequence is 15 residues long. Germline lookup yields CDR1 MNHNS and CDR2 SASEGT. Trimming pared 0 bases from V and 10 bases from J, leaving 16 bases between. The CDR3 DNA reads TGTGCCAGCAGTGAAGCTCGGGCCAGGGGTTTCCCCCAGCATTTT. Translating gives CASSEARARGFPQHF.

This chain's CDR3 is CASSENGAGMTQYF. The DNA for the CDR3 is TGTGCCAGCAGTGAAAATGGGGCAGGGATGACCCAGTACTTC. The rearrangement uses TRBV6-1 and TRBJ2-5; D may be TRBD1 (5 bases). The CDR3 extends over 14 amino acids. Trimming shortened V by 2 bases and J by 7 bases, and 14 bases separated the two germline ends. CDR1 and CDR2 (germline): MNHNS, SASEGT.

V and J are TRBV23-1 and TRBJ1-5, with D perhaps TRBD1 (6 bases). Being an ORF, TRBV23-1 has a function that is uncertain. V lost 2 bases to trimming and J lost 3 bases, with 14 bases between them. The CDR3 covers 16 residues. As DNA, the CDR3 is TGCGCCAGCAGTCAACGACGTCCAGGGGACAATCAGCCCCAGCATTTT. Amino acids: CASSQRRPGDNQPQHF.

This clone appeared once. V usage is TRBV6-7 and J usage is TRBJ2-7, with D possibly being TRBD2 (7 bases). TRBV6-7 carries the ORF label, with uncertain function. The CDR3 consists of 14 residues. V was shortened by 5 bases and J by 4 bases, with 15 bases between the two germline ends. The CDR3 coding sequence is TGTGCCAGCAGTCCGAAGGGGGGGACGTACGAGCAGTACTTC. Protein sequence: CASSPKGGTYEQYF.

The CDR3, as DNA: TGCGCCAGCAGAAAGGGGGCGGACACCGGGGAGCTGTTTTTT. It yields the protein CASRKGADTGELFF. This chain connects TRBV5-1 to TRBJ2-2; 7 bases map to TRBD1. CDR3 length: 14 amino acids. Trimming removed 5 bases from V and 3 bases from J; junction bases left unmatched: 4. Germline CDR1 reads SGHRS; CDR2 reads YFSETQ.

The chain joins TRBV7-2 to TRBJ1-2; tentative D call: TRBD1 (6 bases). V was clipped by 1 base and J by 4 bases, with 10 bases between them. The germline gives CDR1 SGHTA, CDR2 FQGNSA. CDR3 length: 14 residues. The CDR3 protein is CASSLEGGSYGYTF. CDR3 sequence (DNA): TGTGCCAGCAGCTTAGAGGGGGGGAGCTATGGCTACACCTTC.

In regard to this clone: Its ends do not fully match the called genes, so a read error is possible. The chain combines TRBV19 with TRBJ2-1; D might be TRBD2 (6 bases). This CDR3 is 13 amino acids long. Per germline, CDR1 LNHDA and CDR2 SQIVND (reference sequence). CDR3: CVSSVHGGREQFF. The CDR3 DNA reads TGTGTCAGTAGTGTACACGGGGGTCGGGAGCAGTTCTTC.

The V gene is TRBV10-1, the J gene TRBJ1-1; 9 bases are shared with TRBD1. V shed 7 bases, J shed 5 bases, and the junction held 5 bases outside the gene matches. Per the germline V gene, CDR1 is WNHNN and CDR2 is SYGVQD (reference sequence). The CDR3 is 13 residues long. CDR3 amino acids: CASTATGGTEAFF. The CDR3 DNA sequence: TGCGCCAGCACCGCGACAGGGGGAACTGAAGCTTTCTTT.

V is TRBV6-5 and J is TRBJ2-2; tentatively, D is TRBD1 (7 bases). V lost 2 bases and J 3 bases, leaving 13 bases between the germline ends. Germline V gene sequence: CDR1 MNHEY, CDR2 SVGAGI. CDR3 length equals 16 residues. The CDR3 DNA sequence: TGTGCCAGCAGTTACGCGGGACAGCTTTACACCGGGGAGCTGTTTTTT. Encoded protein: CASSYAGQLYTGELFF.

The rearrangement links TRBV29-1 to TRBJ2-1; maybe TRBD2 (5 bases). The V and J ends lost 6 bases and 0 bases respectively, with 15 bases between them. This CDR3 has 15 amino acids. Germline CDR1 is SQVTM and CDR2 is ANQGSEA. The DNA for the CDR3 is TGCAGCGTCCGGGCGGAGGCAAGCTCCTACAATGAGCAGTTCTTC. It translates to CSVRAEASSYNEQFF.

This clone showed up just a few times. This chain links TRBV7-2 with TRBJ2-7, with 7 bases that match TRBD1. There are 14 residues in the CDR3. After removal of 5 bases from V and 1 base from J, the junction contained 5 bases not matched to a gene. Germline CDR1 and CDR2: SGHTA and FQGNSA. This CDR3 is CASSRDSASYEQYF. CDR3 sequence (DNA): TGTGCCAGCAGCCGGGACAGTGCATCCTACGAGCAGTACTTC.

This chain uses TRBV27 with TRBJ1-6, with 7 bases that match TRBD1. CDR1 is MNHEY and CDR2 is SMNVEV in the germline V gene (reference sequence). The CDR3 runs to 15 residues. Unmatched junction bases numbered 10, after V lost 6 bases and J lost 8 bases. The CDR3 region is CASSPKTGVDSPLHF. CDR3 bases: TGTGCCAGCAGCCCTAAAACAGGGGTAGATTCACCCCTCCACTTT.

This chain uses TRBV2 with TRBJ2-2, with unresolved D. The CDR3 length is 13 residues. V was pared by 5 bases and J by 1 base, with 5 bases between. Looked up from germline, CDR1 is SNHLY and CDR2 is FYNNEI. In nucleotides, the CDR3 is TGTGCCAGCAGTCTTTTGAACACCGGGGAGCTGTTTTTT. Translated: CASSLLNTGELFF.

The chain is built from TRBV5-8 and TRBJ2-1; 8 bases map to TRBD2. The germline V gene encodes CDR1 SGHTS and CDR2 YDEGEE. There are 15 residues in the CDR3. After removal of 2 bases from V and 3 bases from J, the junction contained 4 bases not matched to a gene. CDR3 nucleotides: TGTGCCAGCAGCTTCCGGGGGGGATACTACAATGAGCAGTTCTTC. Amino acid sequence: CASSFRGGYYNEQFF.

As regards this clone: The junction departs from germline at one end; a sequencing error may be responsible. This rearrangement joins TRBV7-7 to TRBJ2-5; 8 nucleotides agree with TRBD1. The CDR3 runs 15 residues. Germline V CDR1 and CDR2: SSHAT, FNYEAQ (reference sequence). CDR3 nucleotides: TGTGCTAGCAGCGCACAGGGGGAAAACAGGGAGACCCAGTACTTC. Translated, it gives CASSAQGENRETQYF.

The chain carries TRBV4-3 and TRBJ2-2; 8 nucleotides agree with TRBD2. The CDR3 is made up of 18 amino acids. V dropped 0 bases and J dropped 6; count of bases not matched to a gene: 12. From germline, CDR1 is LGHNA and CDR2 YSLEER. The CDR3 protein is CASSQESAASGGSGELFF. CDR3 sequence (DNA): TGCGCCAGCAGCCAAGAATCGGCGGCAAGCGGGGGTTCCGGGGAGCTGTTTTTT.

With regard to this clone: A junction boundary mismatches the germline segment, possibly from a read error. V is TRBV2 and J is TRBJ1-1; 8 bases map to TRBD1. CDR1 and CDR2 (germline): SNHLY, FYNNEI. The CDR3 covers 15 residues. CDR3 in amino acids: CATSSRTGHYTEAFF. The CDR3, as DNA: TGTGCCACCAGTTCTCGGACAGGGCATTACACTGAAGCTTTCTTT. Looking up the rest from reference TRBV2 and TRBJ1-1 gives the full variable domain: EPEVTQTPSHQVTQMGQEVILRCVPISNHLYFYWYRQILGQKVEFLVSFYNNEISEKSEIFDDQFSVERPDGSNFTLKIRSTKLEDSAMYFCATSSRTGHYTEAFFGQGTRLTVV.